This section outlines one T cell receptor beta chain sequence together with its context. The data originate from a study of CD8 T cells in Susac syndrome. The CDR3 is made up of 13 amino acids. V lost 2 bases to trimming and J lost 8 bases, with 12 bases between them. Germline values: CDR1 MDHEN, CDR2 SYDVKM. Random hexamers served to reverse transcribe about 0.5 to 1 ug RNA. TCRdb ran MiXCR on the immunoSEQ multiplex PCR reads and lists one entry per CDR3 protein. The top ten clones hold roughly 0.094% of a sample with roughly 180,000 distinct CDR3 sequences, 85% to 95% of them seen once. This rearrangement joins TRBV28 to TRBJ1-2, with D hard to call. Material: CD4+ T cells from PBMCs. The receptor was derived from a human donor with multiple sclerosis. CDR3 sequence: CASSLESTGGYTF. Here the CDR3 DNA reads TGTGCCAGCAGTTTAGAATCGACGGGAGGCTACACCTTC.